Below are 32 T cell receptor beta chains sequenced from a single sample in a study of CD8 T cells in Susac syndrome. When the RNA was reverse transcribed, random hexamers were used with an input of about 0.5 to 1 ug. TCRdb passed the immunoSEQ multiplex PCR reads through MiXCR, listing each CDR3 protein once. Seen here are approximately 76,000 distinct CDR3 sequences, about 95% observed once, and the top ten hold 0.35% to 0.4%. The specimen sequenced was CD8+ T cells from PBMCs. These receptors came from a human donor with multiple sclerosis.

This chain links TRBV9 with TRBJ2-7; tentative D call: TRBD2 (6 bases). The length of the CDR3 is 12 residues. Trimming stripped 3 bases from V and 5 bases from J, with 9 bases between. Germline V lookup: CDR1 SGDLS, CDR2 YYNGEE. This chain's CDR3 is CASSGGGNEQYF. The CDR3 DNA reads TGTGCCAGCAGCGGGGGAGGAAACGAGCAGTACTTC.

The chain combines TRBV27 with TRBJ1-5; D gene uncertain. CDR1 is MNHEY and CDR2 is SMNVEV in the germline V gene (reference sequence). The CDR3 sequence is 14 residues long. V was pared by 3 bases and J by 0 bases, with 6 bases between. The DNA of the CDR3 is TGTGCCAGCAGTTTGAAATATAGCAATCAGCCCCAGCATTTT. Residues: CASSLKYSNQPQHF.

In DNA, the CDR3 is TGTGCCAGCAGCTTAGGGGGGTCGAAGGGCTACACCTTC. Protein: CASSLGGSKGYTF. This chain links TRBV13 with TRBJ1-2; D is ambiguous. The V end lost 0 bases, the J end lost 8 bases, and 10 bases lay between the germline ends. CDR1 PRHDT and CDR2 FYEKMQ come from the germline V gene (reference sequence). CDR3 length: 13 residues.

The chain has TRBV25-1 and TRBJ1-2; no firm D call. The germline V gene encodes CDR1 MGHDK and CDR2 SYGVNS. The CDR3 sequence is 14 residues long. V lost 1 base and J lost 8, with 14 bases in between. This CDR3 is CASSESYVSRGYTF. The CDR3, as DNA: TGTGCCAGCAGTGAATCTTATGTGAGCCGAGGCTACACCTTC.

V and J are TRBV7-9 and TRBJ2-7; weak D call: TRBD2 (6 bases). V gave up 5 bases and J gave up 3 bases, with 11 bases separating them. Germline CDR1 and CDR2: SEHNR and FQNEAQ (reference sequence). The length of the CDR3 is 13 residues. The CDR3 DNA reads TGTGCCAGCAGCGGACCGGGGGACTACGAGCAGTACTTC. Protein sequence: CASSGPGDYEQYF.

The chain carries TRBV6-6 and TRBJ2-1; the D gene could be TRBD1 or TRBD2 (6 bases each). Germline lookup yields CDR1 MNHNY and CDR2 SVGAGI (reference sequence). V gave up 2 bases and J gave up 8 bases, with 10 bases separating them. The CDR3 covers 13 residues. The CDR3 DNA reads TGTGCCAGCAGTTACACGAGGGGGGATGAGCAGTTCTTC. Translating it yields CASSYTRGDEQFF.

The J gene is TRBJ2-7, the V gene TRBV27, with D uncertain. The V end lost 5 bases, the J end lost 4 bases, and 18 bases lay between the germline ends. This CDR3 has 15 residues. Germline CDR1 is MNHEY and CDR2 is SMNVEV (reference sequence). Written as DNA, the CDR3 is TGTGCCAGCAGTCTCCAGGACGGGTTGGGTTACGAGCAGTACTTC. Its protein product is CASSLQDGLGYEQYF.

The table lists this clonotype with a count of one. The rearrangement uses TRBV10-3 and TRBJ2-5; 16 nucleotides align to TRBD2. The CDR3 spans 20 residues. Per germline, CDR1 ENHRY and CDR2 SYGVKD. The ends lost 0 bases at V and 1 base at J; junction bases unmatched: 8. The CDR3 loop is CAISESTGTSGGDPQETQYF. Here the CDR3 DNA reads TGTGCCATCAGTGAGTCGACGGGGACTAGCGGGGGGGATCCCCAAGAGACCCAGTACTTC.

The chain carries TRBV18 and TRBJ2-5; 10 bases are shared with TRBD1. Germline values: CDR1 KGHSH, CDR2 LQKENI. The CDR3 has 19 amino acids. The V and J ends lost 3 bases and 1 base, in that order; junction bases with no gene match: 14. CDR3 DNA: TGTGCCAGCTCACCCCCCCGGGACAGGGGCCCCACTATCCAAGAGACCCAGTACTTC. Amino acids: CASSPPRDRGPTIQETQYF.

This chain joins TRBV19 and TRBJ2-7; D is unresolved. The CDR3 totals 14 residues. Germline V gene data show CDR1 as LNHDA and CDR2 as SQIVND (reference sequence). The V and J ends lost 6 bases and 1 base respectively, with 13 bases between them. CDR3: CASSPADGSYEQYF. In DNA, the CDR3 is TGTGCCAGTAGCCCGGCGGACGGATCCTACGAGCAGTACTTC.

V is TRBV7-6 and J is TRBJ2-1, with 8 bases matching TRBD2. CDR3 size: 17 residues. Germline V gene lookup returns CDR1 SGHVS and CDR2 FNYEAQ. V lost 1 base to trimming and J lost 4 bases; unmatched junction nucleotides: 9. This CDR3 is CASSLDPLAGPYNEQFF. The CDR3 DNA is TGTGCCAGCAGCTTAGACCCCCTAGCGGGCCCATACAATGAGCAGTTCTTC.

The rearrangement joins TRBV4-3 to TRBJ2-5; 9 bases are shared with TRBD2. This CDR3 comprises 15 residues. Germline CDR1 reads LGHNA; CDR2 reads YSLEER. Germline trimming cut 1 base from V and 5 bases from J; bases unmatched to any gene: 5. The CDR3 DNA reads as TGCGCCAGCAGCCAAGGCGGGGGGGCCAGTGAGACCCAGTACTTC. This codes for CASSQGGGASETQYF.

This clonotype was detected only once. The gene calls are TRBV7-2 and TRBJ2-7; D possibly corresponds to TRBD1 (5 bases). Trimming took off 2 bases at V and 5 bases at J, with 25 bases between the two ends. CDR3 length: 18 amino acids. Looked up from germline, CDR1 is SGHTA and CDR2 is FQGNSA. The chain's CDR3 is CASSLTGARFPMSNEQYF. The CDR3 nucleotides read TGTGCCAGCAGCTTAACAGGAGCACGTTTCCCGATGTCGAACGAGCAGTACTTC.

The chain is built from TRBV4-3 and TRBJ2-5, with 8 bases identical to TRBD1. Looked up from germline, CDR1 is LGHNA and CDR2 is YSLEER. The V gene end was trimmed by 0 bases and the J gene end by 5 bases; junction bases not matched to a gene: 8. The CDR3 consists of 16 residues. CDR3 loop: CASSQDFPGGEETQYF. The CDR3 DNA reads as TGCGCCAGCAGCCAAGATTTTCCAGGGGGCGAGGAGACCCAGTACTTC.

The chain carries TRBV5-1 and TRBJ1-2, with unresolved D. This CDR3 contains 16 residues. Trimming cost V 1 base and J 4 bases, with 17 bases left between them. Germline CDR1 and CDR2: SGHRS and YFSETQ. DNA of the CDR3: TGCGCCAGCAGCTTGAAGTGGTCTGATGACCCCTATGGCTACACCTTC. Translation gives CASSLKWSDDPYGYTF. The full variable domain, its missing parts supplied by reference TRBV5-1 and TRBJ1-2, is KAGVTQTPRYLIKTRGQQVTLSCSPISGHRSVSWYQQTPGQGLQFLFEYFSETQRNKGNFPGRFSGRQFSNSRSEMNVSTLELGDSALYLCASSLKWSDDPYGYTFGSGTRLTVV.

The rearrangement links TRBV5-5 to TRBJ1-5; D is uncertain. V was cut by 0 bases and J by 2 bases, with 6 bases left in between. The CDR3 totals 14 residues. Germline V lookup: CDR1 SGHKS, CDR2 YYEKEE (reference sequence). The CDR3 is CASSLAVGNQPQHF. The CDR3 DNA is TGTGCCAGCAGCTTGGCGGTTGGCAATCAGCCCCAGCATTTT.

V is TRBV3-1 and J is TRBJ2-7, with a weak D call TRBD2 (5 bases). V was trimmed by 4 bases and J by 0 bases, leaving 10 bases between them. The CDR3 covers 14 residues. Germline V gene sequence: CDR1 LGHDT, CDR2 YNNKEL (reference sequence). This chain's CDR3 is CASSLGGPSYEQYF. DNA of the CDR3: TGTGCCAGCAGCCTCGGCGGGCCCTCCTACGAGCAGTACTTC.

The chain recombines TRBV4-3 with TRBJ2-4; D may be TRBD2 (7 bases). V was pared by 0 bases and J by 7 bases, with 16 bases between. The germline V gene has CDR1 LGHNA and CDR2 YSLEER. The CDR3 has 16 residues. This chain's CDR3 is CASSQDTGGAGNIQYF. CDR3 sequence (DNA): TGCGCCAGCAGCCAAGATACTGGGGGGGCCGGCAACATTCAGTACTTC.

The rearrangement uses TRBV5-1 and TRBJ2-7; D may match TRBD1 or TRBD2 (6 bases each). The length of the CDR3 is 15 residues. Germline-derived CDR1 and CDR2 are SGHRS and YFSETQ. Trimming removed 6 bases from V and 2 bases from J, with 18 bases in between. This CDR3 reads CASKEGGGSPYEQYF. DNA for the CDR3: TGCGCCAGCAAAGAAGGGGGAGGATCCCCCTACGAGCAGTACTTC.

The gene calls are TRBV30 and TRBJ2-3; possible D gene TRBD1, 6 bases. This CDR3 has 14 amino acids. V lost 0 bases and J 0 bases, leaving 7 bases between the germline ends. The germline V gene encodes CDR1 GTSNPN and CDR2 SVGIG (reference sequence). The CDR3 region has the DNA TGTGCCTGGAGTGTTGGACAGAGCACAGATACGCAGTATTTT. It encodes CAWSVGQSTDTQYF.

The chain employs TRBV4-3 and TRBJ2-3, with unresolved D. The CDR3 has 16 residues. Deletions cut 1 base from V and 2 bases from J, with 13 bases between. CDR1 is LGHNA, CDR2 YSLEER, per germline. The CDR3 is CASSQAPRSNTDTQYF. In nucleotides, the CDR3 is TGCGCCAGCAGCCAAGCCCCTAGATCTAACACAGATACGCAGTATTTT.

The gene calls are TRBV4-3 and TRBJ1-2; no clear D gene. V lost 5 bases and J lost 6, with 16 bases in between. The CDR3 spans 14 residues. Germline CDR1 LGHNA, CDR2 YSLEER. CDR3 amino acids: CASSTEGEINGYTF. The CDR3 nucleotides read TGCGCCAGCAGCACGGAGGGCGAGATTAATGGCTACACCTTC.

In DNA, the CDR3 is TGTGCCAGCAGTCCGGGGGCTAGTAGGACTGAAGCTTTCTTT. Translating it yields CASSPGASRTEAFF. The chain joins TRBV12-3 or TRBV12-4 to TRBJ1-1, with TRBD1 as a possible D gene (6 bases). Deletions cut 5 bases from V and 5 bases from J, with 15 bases between. The CDR3 totals 14 residues.

In DNA form, the CDR3 reads TGTGCCAGCAGCCCAACACACAGGGGAAATTACGAGCAGTACTTC. It encodes CASSPTHRGNYEQYF. This chain links TRBV7-3 with TRBJ2-7, with 7 bases lining up with TRBD1. J lost 4 bases, V lost 5 bases, and 11 bases had no gene match. Germline loops: CDR1 SGHTA, CDR2 FQGTGA. CDR3 length: 15 amino acids.

The CDR3 bases are TGTGCCAGCAGTTCCCTAGCAGGGGAAGTCCAAGAGACCCAGTACTTC. The encoded protein is CASSSLAGEVQETQYF. J is TRBJ2-5 and V is TRBV28; the D gene is possibly TRBD1 (6 bases). Germline CDR1 and CDR2: MDHEN and SYDVKM. The CDR3 consists of 16 residues. V was pared by 4 bases and J by 1 base, with 16 bases between.

Here the CDR3 DNA reads TGTGCCAGCACAGGGACAGCGGCCCCTTGGGAGCAGTACTTC. It is translated as CASTGTAAPWEQYF. The chain recombines TRBV7-9 with TRBJ2-7, with 7 bases that match TRBD1. Germline CDR1 reads SEHNR; CDR2 reads FQNEAQ (reference sequence). This CDR3 is 14 amino acids long. The junction had 13 bases not matched to a gene; V was cut back by 7 bases and J by 7 bases.

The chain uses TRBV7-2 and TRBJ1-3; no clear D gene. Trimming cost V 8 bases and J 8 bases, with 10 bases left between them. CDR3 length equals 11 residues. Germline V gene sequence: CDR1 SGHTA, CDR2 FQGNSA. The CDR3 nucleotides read TGTGCCAGCGCAGTGATGGACACCATATATTTT. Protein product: CASAVMDTIYF.

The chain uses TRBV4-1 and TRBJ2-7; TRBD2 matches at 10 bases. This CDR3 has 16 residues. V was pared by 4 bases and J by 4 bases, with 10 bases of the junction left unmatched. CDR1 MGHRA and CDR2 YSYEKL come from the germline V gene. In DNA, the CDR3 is TGCGCCAGCAGCCCCGCATCTAGCGGGAGAGCGTACGAGCAGTACTTC. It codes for CASSPASSGRAYEQYF.

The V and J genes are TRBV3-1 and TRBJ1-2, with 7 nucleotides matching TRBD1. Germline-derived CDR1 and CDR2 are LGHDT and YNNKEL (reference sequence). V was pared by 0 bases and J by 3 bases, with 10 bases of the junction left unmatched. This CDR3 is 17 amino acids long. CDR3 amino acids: CASSQEPRQGEDYGYTF. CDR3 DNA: TGTGCCAGCAGCCAAGAGCCGAGACAGGGAGAGGACTATGGCTACACCTTC.

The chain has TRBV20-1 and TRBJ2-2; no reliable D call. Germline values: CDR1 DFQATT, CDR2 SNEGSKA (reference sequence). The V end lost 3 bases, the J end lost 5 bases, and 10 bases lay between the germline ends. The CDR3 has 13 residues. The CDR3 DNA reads TGCAGTGCTAGTTCTCCAGATACCGGGGAGCTGTTTTTT. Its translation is CSASSPDTGELFF.

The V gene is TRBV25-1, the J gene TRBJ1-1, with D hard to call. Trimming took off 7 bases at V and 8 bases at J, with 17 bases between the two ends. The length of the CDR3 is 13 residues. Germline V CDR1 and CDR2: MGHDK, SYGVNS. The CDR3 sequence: CASNLRGLREAFF. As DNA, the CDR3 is TGTGCCAGCAATCTCCGGGGTCTCAGGGAAGCTTTCTTT.

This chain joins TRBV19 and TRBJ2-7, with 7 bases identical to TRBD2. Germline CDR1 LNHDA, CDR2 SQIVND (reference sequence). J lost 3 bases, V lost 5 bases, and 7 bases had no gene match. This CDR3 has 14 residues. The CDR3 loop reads CASSPWGGSYEQYF. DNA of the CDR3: TGTGCCAGTAGTCCCTGGGGAGGGAGCTACGAGCAGTACTTC.